This TCR beta chain was captured in a study of cytomegalovirus exposure and HLA in healthy donors. Donors showed nominal health when sampled, although they likely had unrecorded immune exposures. Study-wide findings and caveats: A cluster of highly shared sequence variants was likely a sequencing artifact. There were several of the most significant clusters that appeared linked to common viral pathogens in a later analysis. Many donors carried some public TCRs, although rarity characterized most TCR sequences.

Primers: 60 Vbeta forward and 13 Jbeta reverse. Produced via immunoSEQ multiplex PCR; TCRdb's table is partial and in-frame only. The table lists 200,000 to 250,000 clones, under 90% of them singletons, with 1.3% in the top ten. Details on this clone: No antigen is known for it.

Germline V lookup: CDR1 SEHNR, CDR2 FQNEAQ (reference sequence). There are 17 residues in the CDR3. V dropped 5 bases and J dropped 2; count of bases not matched to a gene: 10. Material: PBMCs. The TCR comes from a human donor in good health. The chain is built from TRBV7-9 and TRBJ2-1; 9 nucleotides match TRBD2. The CDR3 coding sequence is TGTGCCAGCAGCCCGCTGGGACTAGCCGCTCCCTACAATGAGCAGTTCTTC. Protein product: CASSPLGLAAPYNEQFF.